Each of the 11 T cell receptor beta chains below was sequenced from the same sample in a study of cytomegalovirus exposure and HLA in healthy donors. PCR amplification relied on 60 Vbeta primers (plus 13 Jbeta primers). The table came from immunoSEQ multiplex PCR; TCRdb's copy has only in-frame clones and leaves some out. The sample includes tens of thousands of clones, 80% to 90% of them seen just once. The sample was PBMCs. These receptors were collected from a man aged 18-30 years in good health and CMV-seronegative.

The J gene is TRBJ2-2, the V gene TRBV5-1; 12 nucleotides match TRBD1. This CDR3 is built from 15 residues. V lost 0 bases, J lost 6 bases, and 0 bases stayed unmatched. Germline V gene lookup returns CDR1 SGHRS and CDR2 YFSETQ. CDR3 DNA sequence: TGCGCCAGCAGCTTGGGGGACAGGGGGCCCGGGGAGCTGTTTTTT. It yields the protein CASSLGDRGPGELFF.

J is TRBJ2-1 and V is TRBV19; D unresolved. Between the trimmed V and J ends, which lost 4 bases and 9 bases, there was a span of 10 bases. The CDR3 loop spans 12 amino acids. The germline gives CDR1 LNHDA, CDR2 SQIVND (reference sequence). The CDR3 loop reads CASSNIAVEQFF. The CDR3, as DNA: TGTGCCAGTAGTAATATAGCTGTTGAGCAGTTCTTC.

The rearrangement links TRBV28 to TRBJ2-7; possible D gene TRBD1, 6 bases. V was trimmed by 5 bases and J by 7 bases, leaving 21 bases between them. The CDR3 has 15 residues. From germline, CDR1 is MDHEN and CDR2 SYDVKM. The CDR3 region is CASSGQRLSSWEQYF. CDR3 bases: TGTGCCAGCAGTGGACAGCGCCTTAGCTCGTGGGAGCAGTACTTC.

This chain uses TRBV9 with TRBJ2-1; D perhaps matches TRBD1 (5 bases). Germline CDR1 is SGDLS and CDR2 is YYNGEE. Trimming left V 1 base short and J 2 bases short, with 10 bases between. The CDR3 is made up of 15 amino acids. CDR3 loop: CASSVQGGAYNEQFF. The DNA for the CDR3 is TGTGCCAGCAGCGTACAGGGTGGGGCCTACAATGAGCAGTTCTTC.

Turning to this clone: A junction boundary mismatches the germline segment, possibly from a read error. This CDR3 is CASSIAFLTGQGARSTEAFF. DNA for the CDR3: TGTGCCAGCAGCATAGCCTTTTTAACTGGACAGGGGGCAAGAAGCACTGAAGCTTTCTTT. The V and J genes are TRBV7-8 and TRBJ1-1, with 11 bases identical to TRBD1. CDR3 length: 20 amino acids. Germline assignment: CDR1 SGHVS and CDR2 FQNEAQ.

This clone has a handful of counts. The V call is TRBV7-6, the J call TRBJ1-4, with D possibly being TRBD1 (6 bases). With 4 bases removed from V and 2 bases from J, the gap between germline ends came to 23 bases. This CDR3 has 19 amino acids. Germline CDR1 SGHVS, CDR2 FNYEAQ. The CDR3 sequence: CASSYEQKKQGVTNEKLFF. As DNA, the CDR3 is TGTGCCAGCAGCTATGAACAGAAAAAACAGGGCGTCACTAATGAAAAACTGTTTTTT.

A note on this clone: Sequence at one end of the junction differs from germline and may be a read error. The chain is built from TRBV7-7 and TRBJ2-5; D is unresolved. The CDR3 covers 15 residues. Germline lookup yields CDR1 SSHAT and CDR2 FNYEAQ (reference sequence). CDR3 in DNA: TGTGCTAGCAGCGTTGGGCGTTCGGACCAAGAGACCCAGTACTTC. It codes for CASSVGRSDQETQYF. Variable domain in full (rest from reference TRBV7-7 and TRBJ2-5): GAGVSQSPRYKVTKRGQDVTLRCDPISSHATLYWYQQALGQGPEFLTYFNYEAQPDKSGLPSDRFSAERPEGSISTLTIQRTEQRDSAMYRCASSVGRSDQETQYFGPGTRLLVL.

The chain links TRBV21-1 to TRBJ2-7; the table's D gene call, TRBD1, was not cross checked with the DNA. TRBV21-1 corresponds to a pseudogene. The CDR3 runs 13 residues. The CDR3 spells CAKKGPGHYEQYF. The CDR3 region has the DNA TGTGCCAAGAAAGGTCCGGGACACTACGAGCAGTACTTC.

The CDR3 here is CASSEIGTGIYEQYF. For the CDR3, the DNA is TGTGCCAGCAGTGAAATTGGGACAGGGATCTACGAGCAGTACTTC. The chain has TRBV2 and TRBJ2-7, with 9 bases lining up with TRBD1. V was pared by 2 bases and J by 3 bases, with 5 bases of the junction left unmatched. Germline CDR1 SNHLY, CDR2 FYNNEI. The CDR3 is 15 amino acids. Full variable domain (missing parts from reference TRBV2 and TRBJ2-7): EPEVTQTPSHQVTQMGQEVILRCVPISNHLYFYWYRQILGQKVEFLVSFYNNEISEKSEIFDDQFSVERPDGSNFTLKIRSTKLEDSAMYFCASSEIGTGIYEQYFGPGTRLTVT.

V usage is TRBV7-3 and J usage is TRBJ2-3; 14 positions match TRBD2. After removal of 5 bases from V and 8 bases from J, the junction contained 3 bases not matched to a gene. Germline CDR1 and CDR2: SGHTA and FQGTGA. The CDR3 loop spans 14 amino acids. As DNA, the CDR3 is TGTGCCAGCAGCGCTGGGACTAGCGGGGGTACGCAGTATTTT. Its translation: CASSAGTSGGTQYF.

V usage is TRBV2 and J usage is TRBJ1-1; D not resolved. The CDR3 is made up of 11 amino acids. Trimming pared 6 bases from V and 0 bases from J, leaving 2 bases between. Looked up from germline, CDR1 is SNHLY and CDR2 is FYNNEI. This CDR3 is CASSMNTEAFF. The CDR3 region has the DNA TGTGCCAGCAGCATGAACACTGAAGCTTTCTTT.